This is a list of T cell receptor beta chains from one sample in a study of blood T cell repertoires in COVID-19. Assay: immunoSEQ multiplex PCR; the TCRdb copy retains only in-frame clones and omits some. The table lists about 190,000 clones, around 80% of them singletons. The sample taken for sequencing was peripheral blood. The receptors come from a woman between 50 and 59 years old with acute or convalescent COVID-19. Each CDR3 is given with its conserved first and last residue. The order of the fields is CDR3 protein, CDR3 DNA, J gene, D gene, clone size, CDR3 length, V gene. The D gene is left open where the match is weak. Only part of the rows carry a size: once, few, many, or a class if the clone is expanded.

CASSPDRVNEKLFF	TGTGCCAGCAGCCCGGACAGGGTCAATGAAAAACTGTTTTTT	TRBJ1-4	TRBD1	-	14	TRBV28
CASSSGWGQGYGYTF	TGTGCCAGCAGTTCGGGATGGGGGCAAGGCTATGGCTACACCTTC	TRBJ1-2	-	few	15	TRBV5-4
CASSSQGQGADYEQYF	TGTGCCAGCAGTTCGCAGGGACAGGGAGCGGACTACGAGCAGTACTTC	TRBJ2-7	TRBD1	-	16	TRBV27
CASSYPRGLAAADTQYF	TGTGCCAGCAGCTACCCCCGTGGTCTAGCGGCCGCAGATACGCAGTATTTT	TRBJ2-3	TRBD2	-	17	TRBV7-2
CSVGVAGGIFGYTF	TGCAGCGTTGGGGTGGCAGGGGGAATATTTGGCTACACCTTC	TRBJ1-2	TRBD1	-	14	TRBV29-1
CASRKGAAVNNEQFF	TGTGCCAGCAGAAAAGGGGCAGCCGTGAACAATGAGCAGTTCTTC	TRBJ2-1	-	-	15	TRBV11-3
CASSWGDRGADTEAFF	TGTGCCAGCAGCTGGGGGGACAGAGGGGCTGACACTGAAGCTTTCTTT	TRBJ1-1	TRBD1	-	16	TRBV5-5
CASSFRGRVTEAFF	TGTGCCAGCAGCTTCAGGGGGCGGGTCACTGAAGCTTTCTTT	TRBJ1-1	TRBD1	-	14	TRBV27
CASSYSTGTEAFF	TGTGCCAGCAGTTACAGTACTGGAACTGAAGCTTTCTTT	TRBJ1-1	-	-	13	TRBV28
CASRIKGTGELFF	TGTGCCAGTAGGATTAAGGGGACCGGGGAGCTGTTTTTT	TRBJ2-2	-	-	13	TRBV19
CASSRDSSGNTIYF	TGTGCCAGCAGTAGGGACAGCTCTGGAAACACCATATATTTT	TRBJ1-3	TRBD1	-	14	TRBV5-6
CAWSVRDYEQYF	TGTGCCTGGAGTGTCAGGGACTACGAGCAGTACTTC	TRBJ2-7	-	-	12	TRBV30
CASSPRGANEKLFF	TGTGCCAGCAGTCCCAGGGGGGCTAATGAAAAACTGTTTTTT	TRBJ1-4	TRBD1	few	14	TRBV2
CASSPLGVTQYF	TGTGCCAGCAGTCCCCTCGGAGTTACGCAGTATTTT	TRBJ2-3	-	-	12	TRBV27
CASSPPENPNYGYTF	TGTGCCAGCTCACCACCGGAGAACCCTAACTATGGCTACACCTTC	TRBJ1-2	-	-	15	TRBV18
CAWSSGDLYGYTF	TGTGCCTGGAGTTCGGGGGACCTCTATGGCTACACCTTC	TRBJ1-2	-	once	13	TRBV30
CASSLGRQGWNEQFF	TGTGCCAGCAGCTTGGGGAGACAGGGGTGGAATGAGCAGTTCTTC	TRBJ2-1	TRBD1	-	15	TRBV5-4
CASTGIQFPRGNQPQHF	TGTGCCAGCACCGGGATCCAGTTTCCTCGGGGAAATCAGCCCCAGCATTTT	TRBJ1-5	-	once	17	TRBV19
CASSKTGYLGYGYTF	TGTGCCAGCAGTAAAACAGGGTACTTAGGGTATGGCTACACCTTC	TRBJ1-2	-	-	15	TRBV6-5
CASSFLLAGLEQFF	TGTGCCAGCAGCTTTCTACTAGCGGGTCTTGAGCAGTTCTTC	TRBJ2-1	TRBD2	-	14	TRBV7-2
CASKPGTSGFTGELFF	TGCGCCAGCAAGCCTGGGACTAGCGGGTTCACCGGGGAGCTGTTTTTT	TRBJ2-2	TRBD2	-	16	TRBV5-1
CSASLLASSTDTQYF	TGCAGTGCTAGTCTCCTAGCAAGTAGCACAGATACGCAGTATTTT	TRBJ2-3	-	-	15	TRBV20-1
CASSLHGTGMSEQYF	TGTGCCAGCAGCCTACACGGGACAGGGATGTCCGAGCAGTACTTC	TRBJ2-7	TRBD1	-	15	TRBV7-2
CASSYRIGTGNSPLHF	TGTGCCAGCAGTTACCGGATCGGGACAGGCAATTCACCCCTCCACTTT	TRBJ1-6	TRBD1	-	16	TRBV6-5
CASSQLPLAPDTQYF	TGTGCCAGCAGCCAGCTACCCCTAGCGCCAGATACGCAGTATTTT	TRBJ2-3	-	once	15	TRBV13
CASSPPGLAVIVQFF	TGTGCCAGCAGTCCGCCGGGACTAGCGGTTATAGTGCAGTTCTTC	TRBJ2-1	TRBD2	-	15	TRBV7-8
CASSPLPSQNEKLFF	TGTGCCAGCAGCCCCTTACCGAGCCAAAATGAAAAACTGTTTTTT	TRBJ1-4	-	-	15	TRBV5-5
CASSQGYGRGYSGANVLTF	TGTGCCAGCAGCCAAGGGTACGGCAGGGGTTACTCTGGGGCCAACGTCCTGACTTTC	TRBJ2-6	-	-	19	TRBV14
CASSEQAANTGELFF	TGCGCCAGCAGTGAGCAAGCGGCGAACACCGGGGAGCTGTTTTTT	TRBJ2-2	-	-	15	TRBV10-1
CASSQVLSGSSYNEQFF	TGCGCCAGCAGCCAAGTCTTAAGCGGGAGCTCCTACAATGAGCAGTTCTTC	TRBJ2-1	TRBD2	-	17	TRBV4-3
CSVADEKLFF	TGCAGCGTTGCCGATGAAAAACTGTTTTTT	TRBJ1-4	-	-	10	TRBV29-1
CASSRRQSTDTQYF	TGTGCCAGCAGCCGGAGACAGAGCACAGATACGCAGTATTTT	TRBJ2-3	-	-	14	TRBV21-1
CASSPTAGANVLTF	TGTGCCAGCAGTCCGACAGCTGGGGCCAACGTCCTGACTTTC	TRBJ2-6	-	-	14	TRBV25-1
CASRLRDRIYGYTF	TGTGCCAGTAGATTGCGGGACCGTATCTATGGCTACACCTTC	TRBJ1-2	-	once	14	TRBV19
CASSMDRGTEAFF	TGTGCCAGTAGTATGGACAGGGGGACTGAAGCTTTCTTT	TRBJ1-1	TRBD1	once	13	TRBV19
CASSPSQGARSGNTIYF	TGTGCCAGCTCACCCAGCCAAGGGGCAAGGTCTGGAAACACCATATATTTT	TRBJ1-3	-	-	17	TRBV18
CASRQSYSNQPQHF	TGTGCCAGTAGACAGTCTTATAGCAATCAGCCCCAGCATTTT	TRBJ1-5	-	-	14	TRBV19
CASSLGGANYGYTF	TGTGCCAGCAGTTTAGGCGGAGCTAACTATGGCTACACCTTC	TRBJ1-2	-	-	14	TRBV28
CASSPRLAGPPIGQFF	TGTGCCAGTAGTCCTCGACTAGCGGGCCCCCCTATTGGGCAGTTCTTC	TRBJ2-1	TRBD2	-	16	TRBV19
CATAVRQSIPEAFF	TGTGCCACAGCGGTGAGGCAGTCGATCCCTGAAGCTTTCTTT	TRBJ1-1	-	-	14	TRBV6-6
CASSPQTGHTEAFF	TGTGCCAGCTCACCACAAACAGGGCACACTGAAGCTTTCTTT	TRBJ1-1	-	-	14	TRBV18
CASSFAGASNQPQHF	TGCGCCAGCAGCTTTGCGGGGGCTAGCAATCAGCCCCAGCATTTT	TRBJ1-5	-	-	15	TRBV5-1
CASTKRGASYEQYF	TGTGCCAGCACCAAGCGGGGGGCCTCCTACGAGCAGTACTTC	TRBJ2-7	TRBD2	-	14	TRBV6-5
CASSPDRTGANVLTF	TGTGCCAGCAGCCCAGACAGAACTGGGGCCAACGTCCTGACTTTC	TRBJ2-6	-	few	15	TRBV2
CASSPRLGQAPLF	TGTGCCAGCAGTCCGCGATTAGGACAGGCGCCACTATTC	TRBJ2-7	TRBD1	few	13	TRBV6-2/TRBV6-3
CASSIKGDSNQPQHF	TGTGCCAGTAGCATAAAAGGGGATAGCAATCAGCCCCAGCATTTT	TRBJ1-5	-	-	15	TRBV19
CASSPEVVDGYTF	TGTGCCAGCTCACCAGAGGTGGTAGATGGCTACACCTTC	TRBJ1-2	-	-	13	TRBV18
CASSLIGNGNTIYF	TGTGCCAGCAGTTTAATCGGGAACGGAAACACCATATATTTT	TRBJ1-3	-	-	14	TRBV28
CASSLPGLGYTF	TGTGCCAGCAGTCTCCCGGGACTTGGCTACACCTTC	TRBJ1-2	-	-	12	TRBV28
CASSLGASGNEQFF	TGTGCCAGCAGCTTAGGGGCTAGCGGGAATGAGCAGTTCTTC	TRBJ2-1	TRBD2	-	14	TRBV7-2
CASSLTPLQGQHF	TGTGCCAGCAGTTTAACACCCCTGCAGGGGCAGCATTTT	TRBJ1-5	-	-	13	TRBV12-3/TRBV12-4
CASSVGQNSNQPQHF	TGTGCCAGCAGCGTGGGACAGAATAGCAATCAGCCCCAGCATTTT	TRBJ1-5	TRBD1	-	15	TRBV5-5
CASSLPGQYGGYTF	TGTGCCAGCAGTTTACCTGGACAGTATGGTGGCTACACCTTC	TRBJ1-2	-	-	14	TRBV27
CASSGVAGRTEAFF	TGTGCCAGTTCCGGGGTTGCGGGGCGCACTGAAGCTTTCTTT	TRBJ1-1	-	once	14	TRBV19
CASSSRLAASTDTQYF	TGTGCCAGCAGTTCTCGACTAGCGGCTAGCACAGATACGCAGTATTTT	TRBJ2-3	TRBD2	-	16	TRBV27
CASTDSLGYGYTF	TGTGCCAGCACCGACAGCTTAGGCTATGGCTACACCTTC	TRBJ1-2	-	-	13	TRBV5-4